Sequencing of this TCR beta chain was carried out in a study of T cells in localized non-small cell lung cancer. The repertoire was sequenced with immunoSEQ multiplex PCR; TCRdb's copy has only in-frame clones and lacks some. The table records just under 80,000 clones, more than 70% of them present only once. Germline CDR1 is SGHRS and CDR2 is YFSETQ. The CDR3 contains 16 residues. The V end was cut by 0 bases, the J end by 2 bases, with 12 bases between. The specimen comprised peripheral blood, sampled before any cancer treatment. The chain combines TRBV5-1 with TRBJ1-3, with a weak D call TRBD1 (5 bases). The clonotype comes from a female donor aged 60 or older with stage I lung adenocarcinoma. The CDR3 nucleotides are TGCGCCAGCAGCTTGGCCGGGGGAGAGGCTGGAAACACCATATATTTT. Amino acid sequence: CASSLAGGEAGNTIYF.